This T cell receptor (beta chain) is drawn from a study of PD-L1 blockade in urothelial cancer. Study in general: Patients commenced intravenous atezolizumab, 1,200 mg every 3 weeks, around 2014. About 90% of the 29 patients were males with bladder-origin urothelial cancer. T cells were recovered from blood samples at a median of roughly 150,000.

Time point given: pretreatment peripheral blood. Into every PCR, synthetic TCR analog templates were spiked. Sequenced by immunoSEQ multiplex PCR; TCRdb stores in-frame clones only, minus some. The repertoire holds 98,000 or so clones, with almost 90% as singletons. This CDR3 spans 14 amino acids. Germline CDR1 is SGDLS and CDR2 is YYNGEE. The junction had 5 bases not matched to a gene; V was cut back by 7 bases and J by 4 bases. Sequencing used PBMCs, obtained around atezolizumab (anti-PD-L1) treatment. This chain uses TRBV9 with TRBJ2-1; 10 nucleotides line up with TRBD2. This receptor was identified in a man aged 55 to 70 with urothelial cancer. The CDR3 reads CASGASGGYNEQFF. The CDR3 coding sequence is TGTGCCAGCGGGGCTAGCGGGGGATACAATGAGCAGTTCTTC.